Listed below are T cell receptor beta chains from one sample, sequenced in a study of blood T cell repertoires in COVID-19. Clones were read by immunoSEQ multiplex PCR, and TCRdb kept only the in-frame ones, dropping some. The repertoire holds 110,000 to 150,000 clones, with around nine tenths as singletons. Specimen: peripheral blood. These receptors originate from a human donor in a cohort sampled during active COVID-19. Each CDR3 is given with its conserved first and last residue. A D gene is named only where the DNA matches it firmly. For some rows the clone size is stated as once, few or many, or as a class when expanded; others skip it.

D gene	V gene	J gene	clone size	CDR3 protein	CDR3 DNA
.	TRBV18	TRBJ1-4	.	CASSPRRVSEKLFF	TGTGCCAGCTCACCACGCAGGGTTAGTGAAAAACTGTTTTTT
.	TRBV12-3/TRBV12-4	TRBJ2-5	.	CASSLLQETQYF	TGTGCCAGCAGTCTCTTGCAAGAGACCCAGTACTTC
.	TRBV7-9	TRBJ2-5	.	CASSLVSDQETQYF	TGTGCCAGCAGCTTAGTGTCAGATCAAGAGACCCAGTACTTC
TRBD1	TRBV6-5	TRBJ2-7	few	CAISGQGLYEQYF	TGTGCCATATCCGGACAGGGTCTCTACGAGCAGTACTTC
.	TRBV6-2/TRBV6-3	TRBJ2-5	once	CASSPRGGRGQETQYF	TGTGCCAGCAGCCCCCGGGGTGGACGAGGACAAGAGACCCAGTACTTC
TRBD1	TRBV2	TRBJ2-7	.	CASSEAGGASYEQYF	TGTGCCAGCAGTGAGGCAGGGGGCGCCTCGTACGAGCAGTACTTC
.	TRBV7-2	TRBJ2-5	.	CASSSTGIVGKTQYF	TGTGCCAGCAGCTCCACAGGGATTGTCGGGAAGACCCAGTACTTC
.	TRBV6-4	TRBJ2-5	.	CANPGVNQETQYF	TGTGCCAACCCAGGGGTGAACCAAGAGACCCAGTACTTC
.	TRBV5-5	TRBJ2-7	.	CASSLHRGPYEQYF	TGTGCCAGCAGCTTACATCGAGGCCCCTACGAGCAGTACTTC
.	TRBV6-2/TRBV6-3	TRBJ1-1	.	CASSDPSGATEAFF	TGTGCCAGCAGTGACCCTTCAGGGGCAACTGAAGCTTTCTTT
.	TRBV5-6	TRBJ1-3	.	CASSFGIGGQATSGNTIYF	TGTGCCAGCAGCTTTGGTATTGGTGGGCAGGCCACCTCTGGAAACACCATATATTTT
.	TRBV18	TRBJ2-1	once	CASSPAGAGNEQFF	TGTGCCAGCTCACCGGCAGGGGCAGGGAATGAGCAGTTCTTC
TRBD2	TRBV28	TRBJ2-3	.	CASSRGDLLARRTDTQYF	TGTGCCAGCAGTCGGGGGGATTTGCTAGCGCGTCGCACAGATACGCAGTATTTT
.	TRBV30	TRBJ2-7	.	CAWSVGGASYEQYF	TGTGCCTGGAGTGTAGGTGGGGCAAGCTACGAGCAGTACTTC
TRBD1	TRBV28	TRBJ1-5	.	CASSFSGQGPQPQHF	TGTGCCAGCAGTTTTAGTGGACAGGGCCCTCAGCCCCAGCATTTT
.	TRBV25-1	TRBJ2-1	once	CASSGPRQNYNEQFF	TGTGCCAGCAGTGGGCCTCGACAGAACTACAATGAGCAGTTCTTC
.	TRBV6-5	TRBJ2-7	few	CASSYLGGEQYF	TGTGCCAGCAGTTACTTGGGGGGCGAGCAGTACTTC
TRBD1	TRBV12-3/TRBV12-4	TRBJ1-1	.	CASRPDRVEAFF	TGTGCCAGCAGACCTGACAGGGTTGAAGCTTTCTTT
.	TRBV20-1	TRBJ1-5	.	CSASSGSGNSNQPQHF	TGCAGTGCTAGTTCTGGGTCAGGGAATAGCAATCAGCCCCAGCATTTT
.	TRBV27	TRBJ2-3	once	CASSLLRDPRADTQYF	TGTGCCAGCAGTTTGCTGCGGGACCCACGGGCAGATACGCAGTATTTT
.	TRBV6-4	TRBJ1-1	.	CASSGQPDTEAFF	TGTGCCAGCAGTGGACAGCCGGACACTGAAGCTTTCTTT
.	TRBV19	TRBJ2-1	.	CASSTRYGLTTYNEQFF	TGTGCCAGTAGTACCAGATACGGACTTACCACCTACAATGAGCAGTTCTTC
TRBD1	TRBV12-5	TRBJ1-5	.	CASGRDGQGFHQPQHF	TGTGCTAGTGGCCGAGATGGACAGGGGTTTCATCAGCCCCAGCATTTT
.	TRBV28	TRBJ2-1	.	CASSLFRANEQFF	TGTGCCAGCAGTTTATTCAGGGCTAATGAGCAGTTCTTC
.	TRBV5-1	TRBJ2-1	.	CASSLVSSRSYNEQFF	TGCGCCAGCAGCTTGGTCTCTAGCCGATCCTACAATGAGCAGTTCTTC
.	TRBV7-8	TRBJ2-1	.	CASSRSGFSSYNEQFF	TGTGCCAGCAGCAGAAGCGGTTTTAGCTCCTACAATGAGCAGTTCTTC
.	TRBV29-1	TRBJ1-3	.	CSVEKLSGNTIYF	TGCAGCGTTGAGAAGCTTTCTGGAAACACCATATATTTT
.	TRBV27	TRBJ2-7	.	CASSPSAGGFHSYEQYF	TGTGCCAGCAGTCCATCGGCAGGGGGGTTCCACTCCTACGAGCAGTACTTC
.	TRBV4-1	TRBJ1-3	once	CASSQDGAVYSGNTIYF	TGCGCCAGCAGCCAAGATGGGGCAGTATACTCTGGAAACACCATATATTTT
TRBD2	TRBV7-3	TRBJ2-5	.	CASSSGGAGTQYF	TGTGCCAGCAGCTCCGGGGGGGCCGGGACCCAGTACTTC
TRBD1	TRBV28	TRBJ2-7	.	CASSRPRDRAEQYF	TGTGCCAGCAGTCGCCCTCGGGACAGGGCCGAGCAGTACTTC
.	TRBV6-6	TRBJ1-5	.	CASSYPGGNQPQHF	TGTGCCAGCAGTTATCCCGGGGGCAATCAGCCCCAGCATTTT
.	TRBV19	TRBJ2-1	.	CASSINSNYNEQFF	TGTGCCAGTAGTATAAACAGTAACTACAATGAGCAGTTCTTC
.	TRBV3-1/TRBV3-2	TRBJ2-7	.	CASSHLGTSYEQYF	TGTGCCAGCAGCCACCTCGGGACAAGCTACGAGCAGTACTTC
.	TRBV6-5	TRBJ1-6	.	CASNWNSPLHF	TGTGCCAGCAACTGGAATTCACCCCTCCACTTT
TRBD1	TRBV19	TRBJ1-5	many	CASSSPPGTGRTNQPQHF	TGTGCCAGTAGTTCACCACCCGGGACAGGGAGAACCAATCAGCCCCAGCATTTT
TRBD1	TRBV28	TRBJ2-5	.	CASSDSTGGSETQYF	TGTGCCAGCAGCGACTCGACAGGGGGCTCAGAGACCCAGTACTTC
TRBD2	TRBV12-5	TRBJ2-3	.	CASGPGTSATDTQYF	TGTGCTAGTGGTCCCGGGACTAGCGCCACAGATACGCAGTATTTT
TRBD1	TRBV15	TRBJ2-7	.	CATRSAGTGDFYEQYF	TGTGCCACCAGATCGGCGGGGACAGGGGACTTCTACGAGCAGTACTTC
TRBD1	TRBV13	TRBJ2-7	.	CASSTGQGASYEQYF	TGTGCCAGCAGCACGGGACAGGGGGCTTCCTACGAGCAGTACTTC
TRBD1	TRBV30	TRBJ2-3	.	CAWGQGVSTDTQYF	TGTGCCTGGGGACAGGGGGTAAGCACAGATACGCAGTATTTT
TRBD2	TRBV5-1	TRBJ2-5	.	CASSARMGGEETQYF	TGCGCCAGCAGCGCCCGCATGGGGGGGGAGGAGACCCAGTACTTC
.	TRBV27	TRBJ1-1	.	CASRAGQLPNTEAFF	TGTGCCAGCAGGGCAGGACAGTTACCGAACACTGAAGCTTTCTTT
.	TRBV7-9	TRBJ2-5	.	CASSIGTPGGETQYF	TGTGCCAGCAGCATCGGGACTCCAGGGGGAGAGACCCAGTACTTC
.	TRBV5-1	TRBJ1-2	.	CASSFRGGINGYTF	TGCGCCAGCAGCTTTAGGGGGGGCATCAATGGCTACACCTTC
TRBD1	TRBV10-1	TRBJ1-3	.	CASRQGPGNTIYF	TGCGCCAGTAGACAGGGCCCTGGAAACACCATATATTTT
.	TRBV5-4	TRBJ2-7	few	CASSQSGSYEQYF	TGTGCCAGCAGCCAGTCAGGCTCCTACGAGCAGTACTTC
TRBD1	TRBV5-1	TRBJ1-3	.	CASSLGDSFSGNTIYF	TGCGCCAGCAGCTTGGGGGACAGCTTCTCTGGAAACACCATATATTTT
.	TRBV6-5	TRBJ1-1	.	CASSYSGANTEAFF	TGTGCCAGCAGTTACTCAGGGGCGAACACTGAAGCTTTCTTT
.	TRBV10-3	TRBJ2-7	.	CAISESGAEQYF	TGTGCCATCAGTGAGTCGGGGGCCGAGCAGTACTTC
.	TRBV19	TRBJ1-4	.	CASMERLREKLFF	TGTGCCAGTATGGAGCGCTTAAGAGAAAAACTGTTTTTT
TRBD2	TRBV27	TRBJ2-7	.	CASSFTPAGGPYEQYF	TGTGCCAGCAGTTTTACCCCGGCGGGAGGGCCCTACGAGCAGTACTTC
.	TRBV3-1/TRBV3-2	TRBJ1-4	.	CASSQDQEKLFF	TGTGCCAGCAGCCAAGATCAGGAAAAACTGTTTTTT
.	TRBV4-1	TRBJ2-1	.	CASSQEQGSNEQFF	TGCGCCAGCAGCCAAGAACAGGGAAGCAATGAGCAGTTCTTC
TRBD2	TRBV10-3	TRBJ2-3	many	CAIRPAGSTDTQYF	TGTGCCATCAGGCCAGCGGGGAGCACAGATACGCAGTATTTT
.	TRBV25-1	TRBJ2-5	.	CASSDLQGPEETQYF	TGTGCCAGCAGTGACCTACAGGGCCCGGAGGAGACCCAGTACTTC
TRBD1	TRBV28	TRBJ1-1	.	CASSGLGQGTEAFF	TGTGCCAGCAGTGGACTAGGACAGGGAACTGAAGCTTTCTTT
.	TRBV7-8	TRBJ1-2	.	CASSLAAVSYGYTF	TGTGCCAGCAGCTTAGCGGCGGTGAGCTATGGCTACACCTTC
.	TRBV7-2	TRBJ2-3	.	CASSLVVRQGTDTQYF	TGTGCCAGCAGCTTAGTGGTTAGGCAGGGGACAGATACGCAGTATTTT